This passage covers 22 T cell receptor beta chains from one sample sequenced in a study of shared clonotypes between healthy human individuals. The repertoire was sequenced with immunoSEQ multiplex PCR; TCRdb's copy has only in-frame clones and lacks some. Of about 600,000 clones in the sample, around 97% are singletons; the top ten hold about 0.06%. The sample comprised naive CD4+ T cells sorted from blood. The sample's subset: CD45RA+ positively selected. All receptors derive from a woman younger than 45 in good health.

V is TRBV29-1 and J is TRBJ2-1; tentative D call: TRBD1 (5 bases). Germline lookup yields CDR1 SQVTM and CDR2 ANQGSEA. This CDR3 has 11 amino acids. V lost 6 bases and J lost 9, with 12 bases in between. The CDR3 here is CSVYPRGEQFF. DNA of the CDR3: TGCAGCGTCTACCCTAGGGGTGAGCAGTTCTTC.

V is TRBV19 and J is TRBJ1-4; tentatively, D is TRBD1 (5 bases). Deletions cut 1 base from V and 6 bases from J, with 9 bases between. The CDR3 loop spans 14 amino acids. The germline V gene encodes CDR1 LNHDA and CDR2 SQIVND (reference sequence). CDR3 sequence reads: CASSIGGVYEKLFF. The CDR3 DNA follows: TGTGCCAGTAGTATAGGAGGGGTATATGAAAAACTGTTTTTT.

The chain couples TRBV27 to TRBJ2-7, with TRBD1 as a possible D gene (6 bases). Trimming pared 6 bases from V and 3 bases from J, leaving 15 bases between. The germline V gene has CDR1 MNHEY and CDR2 SMNVEV (reference sequence). This CDR3 spans 14 amino acids. The CDR3 region is CASRQGQSHYEQYF. In nucleotides, the CDR3 is TGTGCCAGCAGACAAGGACAGTCCCACTACGAGCAGTACTTC.

The CDR3 DNA sequence: TGCGCCAGCAGCTTACAACCCGGCACAGATACGCAGTATTTT. It encodes CASSLQPGTDTQYF. The gene calls are TRBV5-1 and TRBJ2-3; D is ambiguous. Trimming took off 2 bases at V and 1 base at J, with 8 bases between the two ends. The CDR3 loop spans 14 amino acids. Germline CDR1 reads SGHRS; CDR2 reads YFSETQ.

The chain combines TRBV28 with TRBJ1-4; a weak D match, TRBD1 (5 bases). The germline V gene encodes CDR1 MDHEN and CDR2 SYDVKM. The CDR3 runs to 13 residues. The ends were cut back, 2 bases at V and 8 bases at J, with 9 bases in the middle. CDR3 nucleotide sequence: TGTGCCAGCAGTTTACAGGGTAGCGAAAAACTGTTTTTT. It translates to CASSLQGSEKLFF. Using reference TRBV28 and TRBJ1-4 for the parts outside the CDR3, the full variable domain is DVKVTQSSRYLVKRTGEKVFLECVQDMDHENMFWYRQDPGLGLRLIYFSYDVKMKEKGDIPEGYSVSREKKERFSLILESASTNQTSMYLCASSLQGSEKLFFGSGTQLSVL.

The chain employs TRBV7-3 and TRBJ2-5; D is unresolved. The end of the DNA is better explained by TRBJ2-7, so the J call may be wrong. This CDR3 contains 16 residues. Germline CDR1 reads SGHTA; CDR2 reads FQGTGA. CDR3: CASSLRHGRGTNEQYF. The CDR3, as DNA: TGTGCCAGCAGCTTAAGGCACGGGCGAGGCACGAACGAGCAGTACTTC.

The gene calls are TRBV28 and TRBJ1-5; D gene uncertain. CDR1 is MDHEN and CDR2 is SYDVKM in the germline V gene. The CDR3 loop spans 16 amino acids. Trimming stripped 3 bases from V and 5 bases from J, with 17 bases between. The CDR3 DNA sequence: TGTGCCAGCAGTTTGAGCGTCCCGATCTTCTATCAGCCCCAGCATTTT. This codes for CASSLSVPIFYQPQHF.

The V gene is TRBV27, the J gene TRBJ2-1; tentative D call: TRBD1 (6 bases). The length of the CDR3 is 14 residues. The V end lost 4 bases, the J end lost 12 bases, and 19 bases lay between the germline ends. Per germline, CDR1 MNHEY and CDR2 SMNVEV (reference sequence). DNA of the CDR3: TGTGCCAGCAGTTCCTACAACAGGGAGCGTGGGCAGTTCTTC. Encoded protein: CASSSYNRERGQFF.

The CDR3 region has the DNA TGTGCCAGCAGTTTTTCAGGGACAGGGGGCCACGGCTACACCTTC. The encoded protein is CASSFSGTGGHGYTF. The chain carries TRBV28 and TRBJ1-2; TRBD1 matches at 12 bases. Per the germline V gene, CDR1 is MDHEN and CDR2 is SYDVKM. CDR3 length: 15 residues. Germline trimming cut 3 bases from V and 8 bases from J; bases unmatched to any gene: 7.

About this clone: Different DNA sequences within this sample yield the same CDR3. The chain carries TRBV18 and TRBJ2-5, with D possibly being TRBD1 (5 bases). CDR1 and CDR2 (germline): KGHSH, LQKENI. Trimming stripped 3 bases from V and 4 bases from J, with 15 bases between. The CDR3 loop spans 15 amino acids. The DNA for the CDR3 is TGTGCCAGCTCACCCCCGTCCCAGGGTGGAGAGACCCAGTACTTC. Translated, it gives CASSPPSQGGETQYF.

The rearrangement uses TRBV11-2 and TRBJ2-5; D uncertain. CDR3 length equals 14 residues. In germline, CDR1 is SGHAT, CDR2 FQNNGV. Between the trimmed V and J ends, which lost 6 bases and 5 bases, there was a span of 16 bases. Here the CDR3 reads CASSRPGVGETQYF. DNA for the CDR3: TGTGCCAGCAGTAGGCCTGGGGTAGGCGAGACCCAGTACTTC.

The chain recombines TRBV7-9 with TRBJ2-7; D is uncertain. This CDR3 has 18 amino acids. CDR1 SEHNR and CDR2 FQNEAQ come from the germline V gene (reference sequence). The V and J ends lost 5 bases and 3 bases respectively, with 26 bases between them. In nucleotides, the CDR3 is TGTGCCAGCAGCACTTCGTCGGTCGTACGGCCAGATTACTACGAGCAGTACTTC. Translating gives CASSTSSVVRPDYYEQYF.

V usage is TRBV7-8 and J usage is TRBJ2-1; TRBD2 matches at 7 bases. V lost 1 base and J lost 4; bases outside the gene matches: 10. Germline V gene lookup returns CDR1 SGHVS and CDR2 FQNEAQ. The CDR3 spans 17 residues. CDR3 amino acids: CASSLVLGGMTYNEQFF. Written as DNA, the CDR3 is TGTGCCAGCAGCTTAGTGCTCGGGGGGATGACGTACAATGAGCAGTTCTTC.

The V gene is TRBV27, the J gene TRBJ2-6; D perhaps matches TRBD1 (6 bases). Trimming removed 6 bases from V and 4 bases from J, with 13 bases in between. CDR1 MNHEY and CDR2 SMNVEV come from the germline V gene (reference sequence). The length of the CDR3 is 15 residues. The DNA of the CDR3 is TGTGCCAGCAGGCCAGGGGCGACCGGGGCCAACGTCCTGACTTTC. As protein: CASRPGATGANVLTF.

The CDR3 loop is CATQGEDQPQHF. The CDR3, as DNA: TGTGCCACCCAGGGGGAGGATCAGCCCCAGCATTTT. This rearrangement joins TRBV10-3 to TRBJ1-5; TRBD1 matches 7 bases. J gave up 5 bases and V 10 bases, and 5 bases lay outside the gene matches. The length of the CDR3 is 12 residues. CDR1 ENHRY and CDR2 SYGVKD come from the germline V gene.

The J gene is TRBJ1-4, the V gene TRBV7-9; D unclear. The CDR3 is made up of 14 amino acids. V was cut by 3 bases and J by 0 bases, with 5 bases left in between. Per the germline V gene, CDR1 is SEHNR and CDR2 is FQNEAQ (reference sequence). This chain's CDR3 is CASSFGATNEKLFF. The DNA for the CDR3 is TGTGCCAGCAGCTTCGGAGCAACTAATGAAAAACTGTTTTTT.

The chain combines TRBV7-9 with TRBJ1-2; D remains ambiguous. Trimming left V 7 bases short and J 10 bases short, with 16 bases between. The CDR3 sequence is 12 residues long. From germline, CDR1 is SEHNR and CDR2 FQNEAQ (reference sequence). The CDR3 region is CASNDGPRVYTF. CDR3 sequence (DNA): TGTGCCAGCAACGATGGACCGCGGGTCTACACCTTC.

V gene TRBV30 combines with J gene TRBJ2-1; 8 nucleotides match TRBD1. V trimming: 0 bases; J trimming: 3 bases; junction bases outside the gene matches: 1. CDR1 GTSNPN and CDR2 SVGIG come from the germline V gene (reference sequence). This CDR3 comprises 14 residues. The CDR3 coding sequence is TGTGCCTGGAGTGTTGGACAGGGCTACAATGAGCAGTTCTTC. Amino acid sequence: CAWSVGQGYNEQFF.

The J gene is TRBJ1-2, the V gene TRBV7-9; 11 nucleotides match TRBD1. This CDR3 spans 13 amino acids. The germline gives CDR1 SEHNR, CDR2 FQNEAQ (reference sequence). V was clipped by 7 bases and J by 8 bases; unmatched bases: 6. CDR3 loop: CASTPGQGAGYTF. CDR3 bases: TGTGCCAGCACCCCAGGACAGGGGGCCGGCTACACCTTC. The variable domain in full, completed from reference TRBV7-9 and TRBJ1-2, reads DTGVSQNPRHKITKRGQNVTFRCDPISEHNRLYWYRQTLGQGPEFLTYFQNEAQLEKSRLLSDRFSAERPKGSFSTLEIQRTEQGDSAMYLCASTPGQGAGYTFGSGTRLTVV.

The chain employs TRBV7-9 and TRBJ2-7; no clear D. Trimming stripped 1 base from V and 4 bases from J, with 17 bases between. CDR3 length: 16 amino acids. CDR1 is SEHNR, CDR2 FQNEAQ, per germline (reference sequence). The CDR3 DNA follows: TGTGCCAGCAGCTTAGATGTGGAATTCGGCCCTTACGAGCAGTACTTC. It yields the protein CASSLDVEFGPYEQYF.

The rearrangement joins TRBV9 to TRBJ2-3; D is perhaps TRBD1 or TRBD2 (5 bases each). V was cut by 3 bases and J by 0 bases, with 11 bases left in between. This CDR3 has 15 amino acids. Germline CDR1 reads SGDLS; CDR2 reads YYNGEE. The DNA of the CDR3 is TGTGCCAGCAGCGAGGGGACCTCTAGCACAGATACGCAGTATTTT. It encodes CASSEGTSSTDTQYF. Combining the CDR3 with reference TRBV9 and TRBJ2-3 gives the whole variable domain DSGVTQTPKHLITATGQRVTLRCSPRSGDLSVYWYQQSLDQGLQFLIQYYNGEERAKGNILERFSAQQFPDLHSELNLSSLELGDSALYFCASSEGTSSTDTQYFGPGTRLTVL.

The chain uses TRBV4-1 and TRBJ2-7; 16 positions match TRBD2. The germline V gene encodes CDR1 MGHRA and CDR2 YSYEKL. J lost 0 bases, V lost 4 bases, and 6 bases had no gene match. CDR3 length: 18 amino acids. CDR3 bases: TGCGCCAGCAGCCGAGGGACTAGCGGGAGGGTGAGCTCCTACGAGCAGTACTTC. Its protein is CASSRGTSGRVSSYEQYF.